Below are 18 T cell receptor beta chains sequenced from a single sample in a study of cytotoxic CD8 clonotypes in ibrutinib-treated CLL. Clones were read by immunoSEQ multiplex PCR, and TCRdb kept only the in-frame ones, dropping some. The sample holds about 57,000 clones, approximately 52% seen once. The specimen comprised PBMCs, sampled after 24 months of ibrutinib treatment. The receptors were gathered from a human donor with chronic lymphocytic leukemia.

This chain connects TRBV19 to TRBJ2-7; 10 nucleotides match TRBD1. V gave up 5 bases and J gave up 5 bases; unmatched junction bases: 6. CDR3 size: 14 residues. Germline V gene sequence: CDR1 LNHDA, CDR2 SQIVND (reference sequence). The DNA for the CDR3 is TGTGCCAGTAGTCCGGGACAGGGGTTCGACGAGCAGTACGTC. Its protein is CASSPGQGFDEQYV.

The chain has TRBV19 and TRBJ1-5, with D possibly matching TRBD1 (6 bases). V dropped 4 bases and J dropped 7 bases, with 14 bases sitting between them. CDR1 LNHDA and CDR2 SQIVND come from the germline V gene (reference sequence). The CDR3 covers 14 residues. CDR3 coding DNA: TGTGCCAGTAGTACCAGGGGAGATCCGCAGCCCCAGCATTTT. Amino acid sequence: CASSTRGDPQPQHF.

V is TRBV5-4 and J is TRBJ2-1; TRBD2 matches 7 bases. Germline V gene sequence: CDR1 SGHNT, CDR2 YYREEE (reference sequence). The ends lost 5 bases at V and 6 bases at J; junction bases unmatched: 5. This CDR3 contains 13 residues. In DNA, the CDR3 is TGTGCCAGCAGAGTAGCGGGTATCAATGAGCAGTTCTTC. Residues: CASRVAGINEQFF.

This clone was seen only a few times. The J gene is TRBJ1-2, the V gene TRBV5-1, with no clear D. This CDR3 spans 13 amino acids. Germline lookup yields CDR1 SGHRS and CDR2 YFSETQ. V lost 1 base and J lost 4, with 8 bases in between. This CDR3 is CASSLSRTYGYTF. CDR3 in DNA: TGCGCCAGCAGCTTGAGCAGGACCTATGGCTACACCTTC.

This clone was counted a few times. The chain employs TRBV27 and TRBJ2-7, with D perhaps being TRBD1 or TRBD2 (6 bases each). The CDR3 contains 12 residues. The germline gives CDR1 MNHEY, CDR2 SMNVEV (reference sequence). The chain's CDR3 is CARGDLTYEQYF. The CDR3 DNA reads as TGTGCAAGGGGGGACCTTACCTACGAGCAGTACTTC.

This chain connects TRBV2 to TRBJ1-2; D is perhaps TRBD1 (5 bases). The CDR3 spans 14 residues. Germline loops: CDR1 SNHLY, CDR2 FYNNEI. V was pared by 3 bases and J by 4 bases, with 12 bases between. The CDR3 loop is CASSEQGPSYGYTF. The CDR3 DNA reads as TGTGCCAGCAGTGAGCAGGGTCCCTCCTATGGCTACACCTTC.

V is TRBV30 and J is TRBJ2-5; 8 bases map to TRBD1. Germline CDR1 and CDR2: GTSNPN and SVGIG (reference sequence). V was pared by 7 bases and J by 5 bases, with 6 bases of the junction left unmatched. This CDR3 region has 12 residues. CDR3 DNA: TGTGCCTTCAGGGGGCGCGATGAGACCCAGTACTTC. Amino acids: CAFRGRDETQYF.

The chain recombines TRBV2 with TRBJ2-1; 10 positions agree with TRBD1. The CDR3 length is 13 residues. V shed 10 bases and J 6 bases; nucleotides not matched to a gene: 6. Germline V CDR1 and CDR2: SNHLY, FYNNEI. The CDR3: CATRDRGGNEQFF. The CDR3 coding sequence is TGTGCCACCAGGGACAGGGGAGGCAATGAGCAGTTCTTC.

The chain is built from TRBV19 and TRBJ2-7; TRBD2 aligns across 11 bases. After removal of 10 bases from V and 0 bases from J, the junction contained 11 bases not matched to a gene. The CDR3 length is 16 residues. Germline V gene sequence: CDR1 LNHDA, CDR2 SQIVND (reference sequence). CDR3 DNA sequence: TGTGCCACTCGATTTACGGGACTAGCGGCCTCCTACGAGCAGTACTTC. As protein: CATRFTGLAASYEQYF.

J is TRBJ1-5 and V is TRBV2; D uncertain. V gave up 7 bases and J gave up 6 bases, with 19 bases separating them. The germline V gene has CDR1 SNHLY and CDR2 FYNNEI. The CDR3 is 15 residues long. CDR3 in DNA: TGTGCCAGCACCCCCGGGTTTGGGGTTGGTCAGCCCCAGCATTTT. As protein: CASTPGFGVGQPQHF. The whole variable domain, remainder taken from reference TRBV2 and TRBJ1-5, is EPEVTQTPSHQVTQMGQEVILRCVPISNHLYFYWYRQILGQKVEFLVSFYNNEISEKSEIFDDQFSVERPDGSNFTLKIRSTKLEDSAMYFCASTPGFGVGQPQHFGDGTRLSIL.

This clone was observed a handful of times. CDR3 DNA sequence: TGTGCCAGCAGTTTTGGAGCTCAGCCCCAGCATTTT. Translated, it gives CASSFGAQPQHF. This chain connects TRBV28 to TRBJ1-5, with D hard to call. CDR1 is MDHEN and CDR2 is SYDVKM in the germline V gene. CDR3 length: 12 residues. V was shortened by 3 bases and J by 6 bases, with 6 bases between the two germline ends. The whole variable domain, remainder taken from reference TRBV28 and TRBJ1-5, is DVKVTQSSRYLVKRTGEKVFLECVQDMDHENMFWYRQDPGLGLRLIYFSYDVKMKEKGDIPEGYSVSREKKERFSLILESASTNQTSMYLCASSFGAQPQHFGDGTRLSIL.

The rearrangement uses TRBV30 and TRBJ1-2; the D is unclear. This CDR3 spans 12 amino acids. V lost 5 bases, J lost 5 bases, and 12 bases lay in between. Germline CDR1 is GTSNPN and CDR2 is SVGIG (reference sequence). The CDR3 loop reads CAWAWTGYGYTF. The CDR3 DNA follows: TGTGCCTGGGCCTGGACGGGTTATGGCTACACCTTC.

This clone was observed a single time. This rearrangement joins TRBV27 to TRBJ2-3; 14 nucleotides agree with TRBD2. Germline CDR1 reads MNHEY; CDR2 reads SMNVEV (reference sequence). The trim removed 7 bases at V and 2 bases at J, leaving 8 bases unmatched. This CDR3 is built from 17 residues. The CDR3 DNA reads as TGTGCCAGCATAAGACTAGCGGGGGGGGGATTCACAGATACGCAGTATTTT. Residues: CASIRLAGGGFTDTQYF.

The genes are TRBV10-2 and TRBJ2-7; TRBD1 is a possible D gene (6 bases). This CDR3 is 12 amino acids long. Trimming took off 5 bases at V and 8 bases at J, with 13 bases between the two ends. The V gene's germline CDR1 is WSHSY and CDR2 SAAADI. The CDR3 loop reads CASSPEGGKQYV. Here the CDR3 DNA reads TGCGCCAGCAGTCCAGAAGGGGGAAAGCAGTACGTC.

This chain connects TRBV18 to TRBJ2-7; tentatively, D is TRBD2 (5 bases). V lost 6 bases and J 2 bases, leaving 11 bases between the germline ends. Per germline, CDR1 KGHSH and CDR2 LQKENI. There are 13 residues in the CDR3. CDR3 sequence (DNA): TGTGCCAGCTCCCCTACCGGGGCCTACGAGCAGTACGTC. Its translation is CASSPTGAYEQYV.

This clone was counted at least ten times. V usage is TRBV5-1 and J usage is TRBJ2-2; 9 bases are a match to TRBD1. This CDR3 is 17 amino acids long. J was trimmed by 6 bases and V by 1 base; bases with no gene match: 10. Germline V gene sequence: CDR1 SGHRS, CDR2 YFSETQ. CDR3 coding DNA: TGCGCCAGCAGCTTGATGGTTCGTACAGGGGGCGCCGGGGAGCTGTTTTTT. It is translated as CASSLMVRTGGAGELFF.

CDR3 sequence: CASSPTLPGQANYGYTF. The CDR3 DNA follows: TGTGCCAGCAGCCCTACTTTGCCGGGTCAAGCTAACTATGGCTACACCTTC. The V and J genes are TRBV28 and TRBJ1-2, with D hard to call. CDR3 length: 17 residues. V lost 6 bases to trimming and J lost 0 bases, with 20 bases between them. Germline values: CDR1 MDHEN, CDR2 SYDVKM.

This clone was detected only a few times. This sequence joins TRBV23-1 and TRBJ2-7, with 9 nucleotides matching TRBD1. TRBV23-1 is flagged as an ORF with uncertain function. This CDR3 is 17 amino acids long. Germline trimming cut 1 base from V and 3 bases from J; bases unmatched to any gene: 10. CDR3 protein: CASSQWGQGILHYEQYF. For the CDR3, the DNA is TGCGCCAGCAGTCAATGGGGACAGGGAATCCTCCACTACGAGCAGTACTTC.